This paragraph covers one TCR beta chain sequence. As yet, its antigen is unknown. This CDR3 has 13 amino acids. V lost 9 bases and J lost 5, with 13 bases in between. CDR1 is KGHDR, CDR2 SFDVKD, per germline. Pooling covered second doses at about 4 or about 12 weeks. Sequenced by immunoSEQ multiplex PCR; TCRdb stores in-frame clones only, minus some. The sample includes around 200,000 clones, 88% of them seen just once. The data originate from a study of T cell responses to AZD1222 COVID-19 vaccine. Broader study findings: Mapped onto spike, vaccine-associated CD4 TCRs spanned it and were dominant at 160-218 and 743-854. Unmutated variant regions reportedly attract nearly half of all spike-specific TCRs. Among AZD1222 vaccinees, only six were seropositive at baseline.

This sample comprised peripheral blood, obtained 28 days after the second AZD1222 dose. This receptor was obtained from an adult who received the AZD1222 COVID-19 vaccine. The chain is built from TRBV24-1 and TRBJ1-5, with D possibly TRBD1 on 6 matching bases. This CDR3 is CATRGGRDQPQHF. DNA for the CDR3: TGTGCCACCCGTGGGGGGCGGGATCAGCCCCAGCATTTT.